These T cell receptor beta chains were read from a single sample in a study of human T cells and chemical hapten exposure. TCRdb ran MiXCR on the RACE reads and lists one entry per CDR3 protein. The data hold some 360,000 distinct CDR3 sequences, with less than 6.5% observed a single time. The source was whole blood, collected in connection with sensitization to the hapten diphenylcyclopropenone (DPC). Source of these receptors: a woman in her fifties or sixties with alopecia areata. Some clones in this sample may be carry-over from other donors' samples. Each CDR3 is given with its conserved first and last residue. D genes are given only for firm matches. Expanded clones are given a class, and other clones once, few, many or no size at all.

clone_size	v_call	d_call	j_call	cdr3_aa	cdr3_nt
few	TRBV12-3/TRBV12-4	NA	TRBJ1-5	CASSLATDQPQHF	TGTGCCAGCAGTTTAGCCACCGATCAGCCCCAGCATTTT
many	TRBV29-1	NA	TRBJ2-7	CSLAMGSEQYF	TGCAGCTTAGCGATGGGGAGCGAGCAGTACTTC
many	TRBV11-2	NA	TRBJ2-7	CASSFPDGEQYF	TGTGCCAGCAGCTTCCCAGACGGAGAGCAGTACTTC
NA	TRBV28	TRBD1	TRBJ1-4	CASSLYRGTNEKLFF	TGTGCCAGCAGTTTATACAGGGGGACTAATGAAAAACTGTTTTTT
NA	TRBV7-9	NA	TRBJ2-3	CASSLPGADTQYF	TGTGCCAGCAGCCTACCAGGGGCAGATACGCAGTATTTT
many	TRBV6-2/TRBV6-3	NA	TRBJ2-7	CASSYMIGSGRYEQYF	TGTGCCAGCAGTTATATGATTGGCAGCGGACGCTACGAGCAGTACTTC
few	TRBV3-1	NA	TRBJ2-7	CASSRPGPYYEQYF	TGTGCCAGCAGCCGACCGGGACCCTACTACGAGCAGTACTTC
many	TRBV10-3	NA	TRBJ2-7	CAISESNSYEQYF	TGTGCCATCAGTGAGTCCAATTCCTACGAGCAGTACTTC
NA	TRBV12-3/TRBV12-4	TRBD1	TRBJ1-5	CASSFRPGQGSYSNQPQHF	TGTGCCAGCAGTTTCCGGCCGGGACAGGGGTCATATAGCAATCAGCCCCAGCATTTT
many	TRBV14	TRBD2	TRBJ2-3	CASSLRGRSTDTQYF	TGTGCCAGCAGCCTGCGCGGGAGAAGCACAGATACGCAGTATTTT
few	TRBV27	NA	TRBJ1-1	CASSPNPTGNTEAFF	TGTGCCAGCAGTCCCAACCCGACAGGAAACACTGAAGCTTTCTTT
NA	TRBV3-1	NA	TRBJ2-7	CASSPVSGLSYEQYF	TGTGCCAGCAGCCCCGTTTCGGGGCTATCCTACGAGCAGTACTTC
few	TRBV20-1	NA	TRBJ2-1	CSALPRGTPTNEQFF	TGCAGTGCTCTGCCGAGGGGGACCCCTACAAATGAGCAGTTCTTC
many	TRBV10-3	TRBD1	TRBJ1-1	CAISGGQGPMNTEAFF	TGTGCCATCAGTGGGGGACAGGGGCCCATGAACACTGAAGCTTTCTTT
NA	TRBV29-1	TRBD1	TRBJ1-2	CSVNKLGQGVDSGYTF	TGCAGCGTTAATAAACTTGGACAGGGGGTAGATTCTGGCTACACCTTC
few	TRBV10-2	TRBD2	TRBJ2-3	CASRRTSGRADTQYF	TGCGCCAGCAGGCGGACTAGCGGGAGGGCAGATACGCAGTATTTT